The 18 T cell receptor beta chains reported below all come from one sample, sequenced in a study of cytomegalovirus exposure and HLA in healthy donors. The primer mix had 60 Vbeta and 13 Jbeta primers. Using immunoSEQ multiplex PCR, the repertoire was profiled, and TCRdb retains in-frame clones only, with some absent. The sample spans some 110,000 clones; the ten largest clones claim 3.5% to 4.5%. Sample: PBMCs. The receptors were sampled from a man younger than 40 in good health and CMV-seronegative.

The chain uses TRBV6-1 and TRBJ2-6; possible D gene TRBD2, 5 bases. V lost 0 bases and J 0 bases, leaving 9 bases between the germline ends. The CDR3 contains 17 residues. From germline, CDR1 is MNHNS and CDR2 SASEGT. The CDR3 protein is CASSEAGATSGANVLTF. Written as DNA, the CDR3 is TGTGCCAGCAGTGAAGCGGGAGCTACCTCTGGGGCCAACGTCCTGACTTTC.

The chain carries TRBV13 and TRBJ2-5; the match to TRBD2 covers 7 bases. This CDR3 is built from 14 residues. Germline V gene lookup returns CDR1 PRHDT and CDR2 FYEKMQ (reference sequence). J was trimmed by 2 bases and V by 5 bases; bases with no gene match: 5. The CDR3 protein is CASSPGRGQETQYF. CDR3 bases: TGTGCCAGCAGCCCCGGGCGGGGGCAAGAGACCCAGTACTTC.

The chain joins TRBV5-6 to TRBJ2-3, with D possibly TRBD1 on 5 matching bases. V dropped 4 bases and J dropped 3 bases, with 15 bases sitting between them. The CDR3 runs 15 residues. The V gene's germline CDR1 is SGHDT and CDR2 YYEEEE. CDR3 protein: CASSGVGKGTDTQYF. The CDR3 nucleotides read TGTGCCAGCAGCGGGGTGGGGAAGGGGACAGATACGCAGTATTTT.

The rearrangement links TRBV6-4 to TRBJ2-7, with D possibly matching TRBD2 (5 bases). The CDR3 is made up of 13 amino acids. CDR1 MRHNA and CDR2 SNTAGT come from the germline V gene. Trimming shortened V by 1 base and J by 3 bases, and 7 bases separated the two germline ends. The CDR3 DNA reads as TGTGCCAGCAGTGACTACACTAGCTACGAGCAGTACTTC. Translating gives CASSDYTSYEQYF.

The CDR3 nucleotides are TGTGCCAGCAGTTCCCCGGCGGGTAGCACAGATACGCAGTATTTT. Its translation: CASSSPAGSTDTQYF. The chain employs TRBV27 and TRBJ2-3; D is perhaps TRBD2 (5 bases). Trimming pared 4 bases from V and 0 bases from J, leaving 11 bases between. Germline V lookup: CDR1 MNHEY, CDR2 SMNVEV (reference sequence). The CDR3 loop spans 15 amino acids.

In nucleotides, the CDR3 is TGTGCCAGCCATGAACTGGACATCGTCCACACCTCCTACGAGCAGTACTTC. Its translation: CASHELDIVHTSYEQYF. This rearrangement joins TRBV27 to TRBJ2-7; a possible D gene is TRBD1 (5 bases). CDR1 is MNHEY and CDR2 is SMNVEV in the germline V gene (reference sequence). CDR3 length: 17 amino acids. V was trimmed by 8 bases and J by 0 bases, leaving 23 bases between them.

The V and J genes are TRBV6-6 and TRBJ2-1; TRBD2 aligns across 14 bases. Germline V gene data show CDR1 as MNHNY and CDR2 as SVGAGI (reference sequence). The CDR3 loop spans 16 amino acids. The ends lost 2 bases at V and 9 bases at J; junction bases unmatched: 6. In DNA form, the CDR3 reads TGTGCCAGCAGTTACGATGGACTAGCGGGGGGTAGTGAGCAGTTCTTC. Its translation: CASSYDGLAGGSEQFF.

V and J are TRBV25-1 and TRBJ2-7; D uncertain. The CDR3 extends over 11 amino acids. The germline CDR1 and CDR2 sequences are MGHDK and SYGVNS. V was cut by 3 bases and J by 5 bases, with 5 bases left in between. CDR3 bases: TGTGCCAGCAGTGACATCCACGAGCAGTACTTC. Its protein is CASSDIHEQYF.

The chain joins TRBV13 to TRBJ1-6, with TRBD1 matching 10 bases. The CDR3 runs to 18 residues. V dropped 5 bases and J dropped 4; count of bases not matched to a gene: 11. Germline-derived CDR1 and CDR2 are PRHDT and FYEKMQ (reference sequence). CDR3 sequence (DNA): TGTGCCAGCAGCAAAGAGGAGACAGGGGGCGAATATAATTCACCCCTCCACTTT. Translated, it gives CASSKEETGGEYNSPLHF.

This chain uses TRBV29-1 with TRBJ2-2, with 8 bases aligning to TRBD1. Trimming cost V 7 bases and J 5 bases; bases outside gene matches: 6. The CDR3 loop spans 13 amino acids. Germline-derived CDR1 and CDR2 are SQVTM and ANQGSEA. CDR3 sequence: CSADRGETGELFF. Written as DNA, the CDR3 is TGCAGCGCTGACAGGGGTGAGACCGGGGAGCTGTTTTTT.

The chain couples TRBV5-6 to TRBJ2-3; TRBD2 matches at 11 bases. This CDR3 contains 17 residues. Germline-derived CDR1 and CDR2 are SGHDT and YYEEEE. The J segment lost 5 bases and the V segment lost 0 bases, leaving 8 bases of the junction unmatched. The CDR3 bases are TGTGCCAGCAGCTTGGGGGCTAGCGGGGGGAAGAAAGATACGCAGTATTTT. Translation: CASSLGASGGKKDTQYF.

This sequence joins TRBV4-1 and TRBJ2-6; the D is unclear. Trimming pared 4 bases from V and 4 bases from J, leaving 8 bases between. Germline CDR1 and CDR2: MGHRA and YSYEKL. The CDR3 runs 14 residues. CDR3 sequence (DNA): TGCGCCAGCAGCCTAGCTAGGGGGGCCAACGTCCTGACTTTC. It translates to CASSLARGANVLTF.

The J gene is TRBJ2-7, the V gene TRBV18; D perhaps matches TRBD1 (6 bases). The germline V and J ends were trimmed by 6 bases and 0 bases, with 12 bases remaining between them. There are 14 residues in the CDR3. Germline CDR1 is KGHSH and CDR2 is LQKENI. The CDR3, as DNA: TGTGCCAGCTCTCTCACAGGGAGCTCCTACGAGCAGTACTTC. As protein: CASSLTGSSYEQYF.

The chain employs TRBV7-9 and TRBJ2-6; no clear D gene. Germline V gene sequence: CDR1 SEHNR, CDR2 FQNEAQ (reference sequence). The CDR3 sequence is 13 residues long. V dropped 3 bases and J dropped 2 bases, with 2 bases sitting between them. The DNA for the CDR3 is TGTGCCAGCAGCTTTACTGGGGCCAACGTCCTGACTTTC. Translated: CASSFTGANVLTF.

This chain connects TRBV2 to TRBJ1-4; TRBD1 might be the D (5 bases). The CDR3 consists of 15 residues. Trimming left V 5 bases short and J 0 bases short, with 10 bases between. CDR1 SNHLY and CDR2 FYNNEI come from the germline V gene. Written as DNA, the CDR3 is TGTGCCAGCAGTACCCAGGGTGCAACTAATGAAAAACTGTTTTTT. It specifies CASSTQGATNEKLFF.

The chain is built from TRBV11-3 and TRBJ2-7; 7 bases line up with TRBD1. From germline, CDR1 is SGHNT and CDR2 YENEEA. The trim removed 1 base at V and 0 bases at J, leaving 0 bases unmatched. The CDR3 loop spans 14 amino acids. The CDR3 reads CASSLGDSSYEQYF. The CDR3 region has the DNA TGTGCCAGCAGCTTAGGGGACAGCTCCTACGAGCAGTACTTC.

This rearrangement joins TRBV5-6 to TRBJ1-1, with a tentative D call TRBD1 (5 bases). In germline, CDR1 is SGHDT, CDR2 YYEEEE. Trimming cost V 4 bases and J 12 bases, with 19 bases left between them. This CDR3 comprises 13 residues. CDR3 residues: CASSPQGAGGPFF. CDR3 nucleotide sequence: TGTGCCAGCAGCCCTCAGGGCGCCGGCGGCCCTTTCTTT.

V and J are TRBV9 and TRBJ2-7; weak D call: TRBD1 (5 bases). The CDR3 spans 15 residues. Trimming removed 0 bases at V and 0 bases at J, with 10 bases between. The germline CDR1 and CDR2 sequences are SGDLS and YYNGEE. The chain's CDR3 is CASSVEFQGSYEQYF. The DNA of the CDR3 is TGTGCCAGCAGCGTAGAGTTCCAGGGCTCCTACGAGCAGTACTTC.